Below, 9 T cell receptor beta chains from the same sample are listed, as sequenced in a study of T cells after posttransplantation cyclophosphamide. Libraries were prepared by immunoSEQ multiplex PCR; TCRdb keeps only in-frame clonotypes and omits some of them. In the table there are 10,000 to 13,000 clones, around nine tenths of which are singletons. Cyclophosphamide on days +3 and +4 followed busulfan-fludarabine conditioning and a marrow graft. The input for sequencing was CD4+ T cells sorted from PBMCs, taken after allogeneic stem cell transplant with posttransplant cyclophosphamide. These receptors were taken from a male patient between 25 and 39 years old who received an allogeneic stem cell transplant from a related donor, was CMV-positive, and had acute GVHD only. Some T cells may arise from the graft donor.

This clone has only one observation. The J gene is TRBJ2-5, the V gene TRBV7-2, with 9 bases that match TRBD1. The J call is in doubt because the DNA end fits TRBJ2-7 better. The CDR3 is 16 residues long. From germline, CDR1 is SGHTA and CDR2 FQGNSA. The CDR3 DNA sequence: TGTGCCAGCAGTCCGGACAGGGGCCAAAACTTCTACGAGCAGTACTTC. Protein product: CASSPDRGQNFYEQYF.

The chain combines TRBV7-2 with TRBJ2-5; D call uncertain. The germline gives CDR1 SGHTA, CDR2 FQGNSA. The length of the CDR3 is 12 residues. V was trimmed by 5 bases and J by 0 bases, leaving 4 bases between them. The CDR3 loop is CASSNYQETQYF. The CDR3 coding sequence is TGTGCCAGCAGCAACTACCAAGAGACCCAGTACTTC.

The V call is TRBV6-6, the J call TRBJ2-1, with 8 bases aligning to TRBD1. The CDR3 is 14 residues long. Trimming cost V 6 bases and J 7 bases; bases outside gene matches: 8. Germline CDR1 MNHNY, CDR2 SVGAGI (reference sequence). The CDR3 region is CASRPGGLGNEQFF. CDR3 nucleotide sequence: TGTGCCAGCAGGCCAGGGGGCCTGGGGAATGAGCAGTTCTTC.

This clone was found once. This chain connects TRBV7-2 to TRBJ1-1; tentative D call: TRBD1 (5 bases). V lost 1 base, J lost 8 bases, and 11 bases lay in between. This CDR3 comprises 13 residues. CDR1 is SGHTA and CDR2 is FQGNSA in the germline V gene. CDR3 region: CASSLGAQAEAFF. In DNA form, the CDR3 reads TGTGCCAGCAGCTTAGGCGCACAGGCCGAAGCTTTCTTT. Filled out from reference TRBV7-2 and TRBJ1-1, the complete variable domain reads GAGVSQSPSNKVTEKGKDVELRCDPISGHTALYWYRQSLGQGLEFLIYFQGNSAPDKSGLPSDRFSAERTGGSVSTLTIQRTQQEDSAVYLCASSLGAQAEAFFGQGTRLTVV.

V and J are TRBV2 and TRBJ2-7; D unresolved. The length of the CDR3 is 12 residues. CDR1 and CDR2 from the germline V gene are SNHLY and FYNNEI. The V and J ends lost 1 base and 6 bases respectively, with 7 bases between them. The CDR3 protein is CASSEGQSEQYF. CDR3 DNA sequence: TGTGCCAGCAGTGAAGGACAATCCGAGCAGTACTTC.

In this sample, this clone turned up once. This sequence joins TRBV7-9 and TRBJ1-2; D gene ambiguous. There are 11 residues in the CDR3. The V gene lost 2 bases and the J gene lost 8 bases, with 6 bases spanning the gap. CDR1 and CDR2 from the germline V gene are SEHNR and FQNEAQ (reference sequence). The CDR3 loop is CASSLSGGYTF. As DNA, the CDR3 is TGTGCCAGCAGCTTATCCGGGGGCTACACCTTC. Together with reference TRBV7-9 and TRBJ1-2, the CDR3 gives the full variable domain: DTGVSQNPRHKITKRGQNVTFRCDPISEHNRLYWYRQTLGQGPEFLTYFQNEAQLEKSRLLSDRFSAERPKGSFSTLEIQRTEQGDSAMYLCASSLSGGYTFGSGTRLTVV.

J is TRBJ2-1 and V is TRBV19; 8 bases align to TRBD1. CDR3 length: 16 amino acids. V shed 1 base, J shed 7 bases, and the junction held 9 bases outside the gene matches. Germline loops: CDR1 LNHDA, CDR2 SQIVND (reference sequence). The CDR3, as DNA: TGTGCCAGTAGTATAGCGGCAGGGGGCCCCCCTAATGAGCAGTTCTTC. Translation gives CASSIAAGGPPNEQFF.

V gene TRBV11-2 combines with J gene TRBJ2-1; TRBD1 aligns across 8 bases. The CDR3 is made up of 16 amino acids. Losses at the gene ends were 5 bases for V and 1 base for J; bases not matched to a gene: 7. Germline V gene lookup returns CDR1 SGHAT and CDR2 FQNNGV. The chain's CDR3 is CASSLRTGGSYNEQFF. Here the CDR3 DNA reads TGTGCCAGCAGCCTGAGAACAGGGGGTTCCTACAATGAGCAGTTCTTC.

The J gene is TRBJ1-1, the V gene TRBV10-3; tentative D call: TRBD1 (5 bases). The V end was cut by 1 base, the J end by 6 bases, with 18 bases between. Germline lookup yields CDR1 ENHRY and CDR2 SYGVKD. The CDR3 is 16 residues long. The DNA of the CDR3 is TGTGCCATCAGTGAGTGGAAACCGACAGTGACCTCTGAAGCTTTCTTT. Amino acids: CAISEWKPTVTSEAFF.